This T cell receptor (beta chain) originates from a study of radiation and T cells in renal cell carcinoma (dated by TCRdb to the early 2020s). Describing the broader study: The samples were drawn from a clinical trial, where primary renal cell carcinomas were treated with 15 Gy of stereotactic body radiation therapy and then removed by nephrectomy 4 weeks afterward. Across all 50 or so samples, several million unique CDR3 nucleotide sequences, encoding approximately 2.5 million unique CDR3 amino acid sequences, were identified. A total of around 50 samples underwent TCR beta sequencing, made up of 25 or so tumors and roughly 27 peripheral blood samples. Here is what the overall study found, with its caveats: In blood, the top tumor clonotypes increased between baseline and 2 weeks post-radiation and then shrank by 4 weeks, which suggests that tumor-resident clones expanded only transiently. Blood repertoire dynamics were not followed beyond 4 weeks after treatment. The single-armed trial design could not address effects of radiation dose or scheduling on the TCR repertoire. Because pretreatment tumor biopsies were not available, the study could not determine whether clonotypes were already present within the tumor at baseline.

CDR1 is given as LNHDA and CDR2 as SQIVND, both from the germline V gene (reference sequence). The CDR3, from cysteine to phenylalanine, totals 14 residues. CDR3 DNA is the only sequence kept; it has 42 bases, read in frame from the first base. V and J are trimmed by 6 bases and 1 base, and the gene matches miss 1 base of the junction. Remarks on this clone: The target of this receptor is not known. Base qualities are missing; no much larger clone stands one base away.

TCR beta libraries were generated from genomic DNA with the immunoSEQ kit, following the manufacturer's recommendations. Library preparation used a first multiplex PCR with proprietary primers, then a second PCR adding unique barcodes, with bead cleanups after each round. Each sample batch included a kit-provided positive control reaction and a negative control reaction. The final libraries were assessed on an Agilent 4200 TapeStation D1000 ScreenTape, pooled by volume, and quantified by qPCR. An Illumina NextSeq500 fitted with a MidOutput 150-cycle cartridge performed the sequencing, running 156 Read1 cycles and 15 Index1 cycles with the kit's custom primers. The pooled library was loaded at roughly 1 pM, and about 20% PhiX control was spiked in. Per the source publication's procedure: Vendor-processed data were analyzed in R, with a clonotype defined as all T cells sharing the same CDR3 nucleotide sequence. For clone abundance analyses, frequencies were normalized to the 10,000 most abundant clones per sample. Before analysis, public T cell clones were removed, and these numbered fewer than six per sample on average. A difference in abundance of at least 32-fold between compartments was used to define tumor-enriched and baseline blood-enriched clonotypes. A beta-binomial differential abundance model was used to identify clonotypes that expanded or contracted between blood time points. Similarity between tumor and blood repertoires was quantified using the Baroni-Urbani and Buser coefficient, and groups were compared with two-tailed Wilcoxon tests in R. The table comes from immuneACCESS by way of TCRdb, which keeps in-frame sequences with V and J called. Part of the clones is missing from these tables; in studies checked, under half for an unresolved V gene and the rest for unknown reasons. V, J and clone size are taken as reported in that table, and D and trimming were inferred from the DNA itself. Here the sample has some 100,000 clones; 65% to 85% occur a single time. The ten most abundant clones make up approximately 6.4% of the sample.

The meaning of the sample's time point label: baseline pretreatment blood. What the treatment or condition label conveys for this sample: 15 Gy SBRT to primary tumor, nephrectomy 4 weeks later. To track tumor-enriched clonotypes, serial peripheral blood was sampled from radiation-treated patients at baseline and at 2 weeks and 4 weeks after SBRT. Every patient's renal cell carcinoma showed clear cell pathology. Genomic DNA for TCR sequencing was prepared using the QIAamp DNA Blood Mini Kit (Qiagen). The analyses included only samples that passed all quality control checks. The V and J genes are TRBV19 and TRBJ1-4; TRBD1 fits 8 bases in the junction. Here the sequenced sample was blood, taken from a patient whose treatment included radiotherapy and nephrectomy. The TCR was taken from a man in his sixties with renal cell carcinoma. The sequence in DNA is TGTGCCAGTAGCGACAGGGGAACTAATGAAAAACTGTTTTTT. This sequence encodes CASSDRGTNEKLFF.